Shown below are 20 T cell receptor beta chains from a single sample sequenced in a study of blood T cell repertoires in COVID-19 (dated by TCRdb to about 2020). The library was prepared using the immunoSEQ multiplex PCR assay. TCRdb mirrors the immuneACCESS table, restricted to in-frame sequences. Some clones are absent from its copies; in checked studies, under half trace to an unresolved V gene, and the reason for the others is unknown. The sample table shows around 230,000 clones, and 81% are seen once. The ten top clones hold 7.9% of the sample. The sample was peripheral blood. The receptors shown here come from a woman of 80 years or more with acute or convalescent COVID-19.

This rearrangement joins TRBV2 to TRBJ2-3; 9 bases line up with TRBD2. The germline V gene encodes CDR1 SNHLY and CDR2 FYNNEI. This CDR3 has 17 residues. J gave up 2 bases and V 2 bases, and 8 bases lay outside the gene matches. The CDR3 loop is CASSERASGTNTDTQYF. In DNA form, the CDR3 reads TGTGCCAGCAGTGAAAGGGCTAGCGGGACAAACACAGATACGCAGTATTTT.

This rearrangement joins TRBV2 to TRBJ1-1; 7 bases are shared with TRBD1. This CDR3 comprises 13 residues. CDR1 is SNHLY, CDR2 FYNNEI, per germline. The V segment lost 7 bases and the J segment 1 base; nucleotides outside the gene matches: 3. CDR3 in amino acids: CASTGTANTEAFF. The CDR3 bases are TGTGCCAGCACTGGGACAGCGAACACTGAAGCTTTCTTT.

Only one count was recorded for this clone. The chain joins TRBV5-1 to TRBJ2-7; a weak D match, TRBD1 (5 bases). V lost 0 bases and J lost 2, with 9 bases in between. This CDR3 spans 14 amino acids. CDR1 and CDR2 from the germline V gene are SGHRS and YFSETQ. CDR3 region: CASSLGGSTYEQYF. For the CDR3, the DNA is TGCGCCAGCAGCTTGGGGGGCTCCACCTACGAGCAGTACTTC.

The gene calls are TRBV29-1 and TRBJ2-1, with D possibly being TRBD1 (6 bases). This CDR3 region has 10 residues. The V end lost 7 bases, the J end lost 13 bases, and 14 bases lay between the germline ends. Germline V gene lookup returns CDR1 SQVTM and CDR2 ANQGSEA. The CDR3 DNA sequence: TGCAGCGCATTAACAGGGATCCAGTTCTTC. Translating it yields CSALTGIQFF.

The J gene is TRBJ1-2, the V gene TRBV4-2, with D uncertain. Per germline, CDR1 LGHNA and CDR2 YNFKEQ. The CDR3 is 15 amino acids. V was pared by 0 bases and J by 6 bases, with 14 bases between. CDR3 coding DNA: TGTGCCAGCAGCCAAGATGGCGCAGGTTTTAATGGCTACACCTTC. Residues: CASSQDGAGFNGYTF.

This clone was seen a few times. The chain employs TRBV5-1 and TRBJ2-3; D is unresolved. V lost 2 bases, J lost 3 bases, and 7 bases lay in between. This CDR3 is built from 13 residues. Germline loops: CDR1 SGHRS, CDR2 YFSETQ. Here the CDR3 DNA reads TGCGCCAGCAGCTTACCCGGGACAGATACGCAGTATTTT. It translates to CASSLPGTDTQYF.

The table lists this clone with a count of one. The chain has TRBV9 and TRBJ2-1, with 9 bases matching TRBD2. The V and J ends lost 3 bases and 5 bases, in that order; junction bases with no gene match: 6. Germline V gene data show CDR1 as SGDLS and CDR2 as YYNGEE. This CDR3 has 15 residues. Here the CDR3 DNA reads TGTGCCAGCAGCGCAAGACTAGCGGTGAACAATGAGCAGTTCTTC. It is translated as CASSARLAVNNEQFF.

This clone has a handful of counts. The sample holds other DNA sequences that translate to the same CDR3. The V gene is TRBV7-2, the J gene TRBJ2-7; D remains ambiguous. Germline lookup yields CDR1 SGHTA and CDR2 FQGNSA. The CDR3 runs to 11 residues. Trimming cost V 5 bases and J 1 base, with 3 bases left between them. The CDR3 is CASSPSYEQYF. CDR3 nucleotide sequence: TGTGCCAGCAGCCCATCCTACGAGCAGTACTTC.

This clone was observed a single time. The chain joins TRBV11-2 to TRBJ2-3; 13 bases map to TRBD2. The CDR3 loop spans 17 amino acids. Germline CDR1 and CDR2: SGHAT and FQNNGV. After removal of 5 bases from V and 0 bases from J, the junction contained 5 bases not matched to a gene. The CDR3 loop reads CASSVPGLAGSTDTQYF. CDR3 coding DNA: TGTGCCAGCAGCGTCCCGGGACTAGCGGGAAGCACAGATACGCAGTATTTT. Together with reference TRBV11-2 and TRBJ2-3, the CDR3 gives the full variable domain: EAGVAQSPRYKIIEKRQSVAFWCNPISGHATLYWYQQILGQGPKLLIQFQNNGVVDDSQLPKDRFSAERLKGVDSTLKIQPAKLEDSAVYLCASSVPGLAGSTDTQYFGPGTRLTVL.

The chain combines TRBV6-4 with TRBJ1-2, with D perhaps matching TRBD1 (6 bases). The CDR3 has 17 residues. CDR1 MRHNA and CDR2 SNTAGT come from the germline V gene. V lost 0 bases and J lost 2, with 16 bases in between. The CDR3 protein is CASSDSAVAGTNYGYTF. The CDR3, as DNA: TGTGCCAGCAGTGACTCTGCGGTAGCAGGGACAAACTATGGCTACACCTTC.

The gene calls are TRBV19 and TRBJ2-5; 7 bases line up with TRBD2. This CDR3 comprises 14 residues. Losses at the gene ends were 5 bases for V and 5 bases for J; bases not matched to a gene: 8. The germline CDR1 and CDR2 sequences are LNHDA and SQIVND (reference sequence). CDR3 nucleotides: TGTGCCAGTAGTTTCTACGGGGGGAAGGAGACCCAGTACTTC. Translated, it gives CASSFYGGKETQYF.

The rearrangement uses TRBV9 and TRBJ2-7; unclear D gene. The V gene's germline CDR1 is SGDLS and CDR2 YYNGEE. Trimming cost V 0 bases and J 0 bases, with 13 bases left between them. CDR3 length: 16 residues. In DNA, the CDR3 is TGTGCCAGCAGCGTAGATCCGGCAGCGAGCTCCTACGAGCAGTACTTC. It is translated as CASSVDPAASSYEQYF.

CDR3 residues: CASSLGQVGRDPLHF. The CDR3 DNA reads TGTGCCAGCAGTCTCGGGCAGGTGGGGCGAGATCCCCTCCACTTT. The chain joins TRBV6-5 to TRBJ1-6; possible D gene TRBD1, 5 bases. Germline-derived CDR1 and CDR2 are MNHEY and SVGAGI. This CDR3 spans 15 amino acids. V was pared by 5 bases and J by 13 bases, with 21 bases between.

This clone was found a few times. This chain uses TRBV7-2 with TRBJ1-1; D gene uncertain. Per the germline V gene, CDR1 is SGHTA and CDR2 is FQGNSA. With 4 bases removed from V and 7 bases from J, the gap between germline ends came to 13 bases. The CDR3 consists of 13 residues. CDR3 in DNA: TGTGCCAGCAGCTCTACGCGGTATAATGAAGCTTTCTTT. Translating it yields CASSSTRYNEAFF.

This clone has only a few counts. V is TRBV4-1 and J is TRBJ2-7; TRBD1 matches 9 bases. Germline CDR1 MGHRA, CDR2 YSYEKL. This CDR3 region has 14 residues. V trimming: 4 bases; J trimming: 3 bases; junction bases outside the gene matches: 4. CDR3 protein: CASSLTGQGYEQYF. The CDR3 DNA follows: TGCGCCAGCAGCCTCACGGGACAGGGCTACGAGCAGTACTTC.

V and J are TRBV5-4 and TRBJ1-3; D is perhaps TRBD1 (5 bases). This CDR3 spans 17 amino acids. Germline loops: CDR1 SGHNT, CDR2 YYREEE (reference sequence). Trimming cost V 4 bases and J 2 bases, with 19 bases left between them. The CDR3 DNA reads TGTGCCAGCAGCCTGGTAGCGGGACCTCGGGCTGGAAACACCATATATTTT. It encodes CASSLVAGPRAGNTIYF.

This chain uses TRBV27 with TRBJ2-7, with D perhaps matching TRBD2 (5 bases). The V gene's germline CDR1 is MNHEY and CDR2 SMNVEV (reference sequence). Trimming stripped 5 bases from V and 0 bases from J, with 11 bases between. The CDR3 sequence is 14 residues long. The CDR3 reads CASSPTRVSYEQYF. In DNA, the CDR3 is TGTGCCAGCAGTCCCACTAGAGTCTCCTACGAGCAGTACTTC.

This chain uses TRBV6-5 with TRBJ2-7, with D unclear. Germline V gene lookup returns CDR1 MNHEY and CDR2 SVGAGI. This CDR3 region has 14 residues. V lost 6 bases and J lost 2, with 14 bases in between. For the CDR3, the DNA is TGTGCCAGCAGCCTTACGACTGGTACCTACGAGCAGTACTTC. This gives the protein CASSLTTGTYEQYF.

V gene TRBV6-8 combines with J gene TRBJ2-1, with D maybe TRBD1 (7 bases). CDR3 size: 16 residues. Between the trimmed V and J ends, which lost 7 bases and 6 bases, there was a span of 22 bases. Germline loops: CDR1 MNHGY, CDR2 SAAAGT. CDR3 nucleotide sequence: TGTGCCAGCACTCCCCCGACAGGGAGGCAACCCAATGAGCAGTTCTTC. Encoded protein: CASTPPTGRQPNEQFF.

This chain uses TRBV27 with TRBJ2-5; TRBD1 aligns across 9 bases. Trimming removed 4 bases from V and 3 bases from J; junction bases left unmatched: 6. The CDR3 contains 15 residues. Per germline, CDR1 MNHEY and CDR2 SMNVEV (reference sequence). The CDR3 region has the DNA TGTGCCAGCAGTTCCCCGGACAGGGGAAAAGAGACCCAGTACTTC. Translating it yields CASSSPDRGKETQYF.